This T cell receptor (beta chain) came from a study of blood T cell repertoires in COVID-19. About the study: Researchers got acute and convalescent COVID-19 samples from the United States, Italy and Spain. The cDNA or gDNA used as material had been derived from T cells, B-cell-depleted T cells, or PBMCs.

Per the authors' pipeline: For nucleated cells, counts were estimated from reference gene primer amplification. The method was immunoSEQ multiplex PCR; TCRdb's version includes in-frame clones alone and lacks a portion of them. That table furnishes V, J and clone size, whereas the DNA furnished D and trimming. The data hold about 15,000 clones, with around 77% observed a single time. CDR1 and CDR2 (germline): LGHNA, YSLEER. The junction had 6 bases not matched to a gene; V was cut back by 6 bases and J by 11 bases. The length of the CDR3 is 12 residues. J is TRBJ1-1 and V is TRBV4-3; 10 bases are shared with TRBD1. Sequences were obtained from peripheral blood. The clonotype was recovered from a human donor in a cohort sampled during active COVID-19. The DNA of the CDR3 is TGCGCCAGCAGATATGGGACAGGGGAGGCTTTCTTT. This gives the protein CASRYGTGEAFF.